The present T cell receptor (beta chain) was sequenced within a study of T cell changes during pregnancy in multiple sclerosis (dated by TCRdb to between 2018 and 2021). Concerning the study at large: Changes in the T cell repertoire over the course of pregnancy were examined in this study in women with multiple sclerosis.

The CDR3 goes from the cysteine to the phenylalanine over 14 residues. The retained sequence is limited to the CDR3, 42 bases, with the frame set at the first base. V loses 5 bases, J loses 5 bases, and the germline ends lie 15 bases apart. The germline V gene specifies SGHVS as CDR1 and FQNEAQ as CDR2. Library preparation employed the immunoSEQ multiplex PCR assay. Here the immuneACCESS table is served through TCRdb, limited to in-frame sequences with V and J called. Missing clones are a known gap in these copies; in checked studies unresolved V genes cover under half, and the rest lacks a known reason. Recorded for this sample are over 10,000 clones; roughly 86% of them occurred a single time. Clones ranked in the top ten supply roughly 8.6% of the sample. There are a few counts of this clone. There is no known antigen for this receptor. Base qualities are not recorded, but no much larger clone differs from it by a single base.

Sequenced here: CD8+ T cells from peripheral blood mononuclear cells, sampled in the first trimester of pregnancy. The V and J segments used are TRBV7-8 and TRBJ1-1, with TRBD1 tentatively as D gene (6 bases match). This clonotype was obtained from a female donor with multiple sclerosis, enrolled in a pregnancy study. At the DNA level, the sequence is TGTGCCAGCAGCATCCAGGGGAGCTCGACTGAAGCTTTCTTT. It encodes CASSIQGSSTEAFF.